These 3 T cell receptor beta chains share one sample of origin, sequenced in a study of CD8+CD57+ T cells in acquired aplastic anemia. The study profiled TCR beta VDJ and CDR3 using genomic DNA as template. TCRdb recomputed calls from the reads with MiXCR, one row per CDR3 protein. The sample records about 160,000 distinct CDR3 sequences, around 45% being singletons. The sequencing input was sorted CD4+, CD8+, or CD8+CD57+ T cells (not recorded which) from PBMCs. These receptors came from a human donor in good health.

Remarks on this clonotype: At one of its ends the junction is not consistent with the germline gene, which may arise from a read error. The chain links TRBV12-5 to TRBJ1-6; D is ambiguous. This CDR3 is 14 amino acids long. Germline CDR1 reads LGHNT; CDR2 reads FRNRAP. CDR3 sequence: CVSGLDFGSSPLHF. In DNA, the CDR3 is TGTGTTAGTGGTTTGGACTTCGGGTCCTCACCCCTCCACTTT.

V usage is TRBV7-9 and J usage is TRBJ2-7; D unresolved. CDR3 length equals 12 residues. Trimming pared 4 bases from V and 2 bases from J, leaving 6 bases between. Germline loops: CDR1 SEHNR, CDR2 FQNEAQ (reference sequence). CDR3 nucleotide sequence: TGTGCCAGCAGCTCTAAAGCCTACGAGCAGTACTTC. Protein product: CASSSKAYEQYF.

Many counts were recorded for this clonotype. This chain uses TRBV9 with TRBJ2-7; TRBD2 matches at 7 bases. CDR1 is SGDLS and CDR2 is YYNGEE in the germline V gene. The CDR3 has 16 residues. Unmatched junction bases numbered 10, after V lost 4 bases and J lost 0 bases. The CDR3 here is CASSRDVGGPSYEQYF. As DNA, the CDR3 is TGTGCCAGCAGCCGCGATGTGGGAGGGCCCTCCTACGAGCAGTACTTC.